The present TCR beta chain was sequenced within a study of T-cell memory formation after mild COVID-19. Whole-study context: Each donor largely had its own TCR clusters.

TCRdb independently ran MiXCR on the 5' RACE reads; one entry per CDR3 protein. This sample has some 280,000 distinct CDR3 sequences; about 17% occur once, and the top ten carry more than 20%. Trimming shortened V by 5 bases and J by 2 bases, and 12 bases separated the two germline ends. This CDR3 contains 14 residues. This clonotype was counted a few times. The rearrangement links TRBV12-3 or TRBV12-4 to TRBJ1-1, with a tentative D call TRBD1 (6 bases). This receptor was identified in a man between 18 and 29 years old who had mild COVID-19 (a few samples of this study predate the infection). Cell type and time point are not known. The sample consisted of PBMCs or a T cell subset sorted from them (not recorded which). This chain's CDR3 is CASSEQGSNTEAFF. In nucleotides, the CDR3 is TGTGCCAGCAGTGAACAGGGTTCTAACACTGAAGCTTTCTTT.